Sequencing of this T cell receptor beta chain was carried out in a study of blood T cell repertoires in COVID-19. Study in general: T cells, B-cell-depleted T cells, or PBMCs supplied cDNA or gDNA.

This CDR3 comprises 13 residues. In germline, CDR1 is KGHDR, CDR2 SFDVKD. Trimming at V came to 8 bases and at J to 8 bases, leaving 10 bases not matched to a gene. Authors' processing steps: Amplification of reference gene primers provided the estimated nucleated cell counts. Produced via immunoSEQ multiplex PCR; TCRdb's table is partial and in-frame only. V, J and clone size were drawn from that table, and D and trimming were deduced from the DNA. The sample contains 90,000 to 150,000 clones, roughly 90% of which appear only once. The source is an older man who had recovered from COVID-19. V is TRBV24-1 and J is TRBJ1-2; 7 nucleotides agree with TRBD1. Sequenced material: peripheral blood. The CDR3, as DNA: TGTGCCACCACCTCCACAGGGGAGCGGGGCTACACCTTC. Its translation is CATTSTGERGYTF.